The 27 T cell receptor beta chains below come from one sample, sequenced in a study of T cell responses to AZD1222 COVID-19 vaccine. Clones were read by immunoSEQ multiplex PCR, and TCRdb kept only the in-frame ones, dropping some. The table lists 120,000 or so clones, approximately 90% of them singletons. The starting material was peripheral blood, obtained on day 0 of MenACWY control vaccination. Source of these receptors: an adult in good health.

The chain is built from TRBV30 and TRBJ2-7; D gene uncertain. Germline V lookup: CDR1 GTSNPN, CDR2 SVGIG (reference sequence). V gave up 0 bases and J gave up 4 bases, with 7 bases separating them. CDR3 length equals 12 residues. DNA for the CDR3: TGTGCCTGGAGTGTGGCGTTGTACGAGCAGTACTTC. This gives the protein CAWSVALYEQYF.

About this clone: The same CDR3 can be traced to other DNA sequences in this sample. The chain couples TRBV11-3 to TRBJ1-3, with D maybe TRBD1 (5 bases). Per germline, CDR1 SGHNT and CDR2 YENEEA. Trimming stripped 4 bases from V and 0 bases from J, with 7 bases between. The CDR3 length is 14 residues. Here the CDR3 reads CASSSGGSGNTIYF. The CDR3, as DNA: TGTGCCAGCAGCTCGGGGGGCTCTGGAAACACCATATATTTT.

The chain recombines TRBV9 with TRBJ1-3, with a weak D call TRBD1 (5 bases). V lost 2 bases and J 0 bases, leaving 9 bases between the germline ends. Germline CDR1 and CDR2: SGDLS and YYNGEE. The CDR3 is 15 amino acids. CDR3 sequence: CASSVGGTSGNTIYF. CDR3 coding DNA: TGTGCCAGCAGCGTGGGGGGGACCTCTGGAAACACCATATATTTT.

The chain is built from TRBV13 and TRBJ2-7, with TRBD2 as a possible D gene (6 bases). The germline V gene has CDR1 PRHDT and CDR2 FYEKMQ (reference sequence). The V end lost 0 bases, the J end lost 3 bases, and 12 bases lay between the germline ends. This CDR3 has 15 residues. The CDR3 sequence: CASSLGRGSGYEQYF. In DNA, the CDR3 is TGTGCCAGCAGCTTAGGCCGGGGGAGTGGCTACGAGCAGTACTTC.

In this sample, this clone turned up once. This chain connects TRBV6-5 to TRBJ2-3; D call uncertain. V shed 2 bases and J shed 8 bases, with 14 bases lying between them. The CDR3 totals 14 residues. The germline gives CDR1 MNHEY, CDR2 SVGAGI. CDR3 sequence (DNA): TGTGCCAGCAGTTACCGATCAAAAGAGAGTACGCAGTATTTT. Residues: CASSYRSKESTQYF.

The chain joins TRBV7-8 to TRBJ2-5, with D hard to call. CDR3 length: 12 amino acids. Germline V CDR1 and CDR2: SGHVS, FQNEAQ. V lost 5 bases, J lost 10 bases, and 14 bases lay in between. The CDR3 protein is CASSPLRLDQYF. CDR3 DNA: TGTGCCAGCAGCCCCCTTAGGTTGGACCAGTACTTC. Looking up the rest from reference TRBV7-8 and TRBJ2-5 gives the full variable domain: GAGVSQSPRYKVAKRGQDVALRCDPISGHVSLFWYQQALGQGPEFLTYFQNEAQLDKSGLPSDRFFAERPEGSVSTLKIQRTQQEDSAVYLCASSPLRLDQYFGPGTRLLVL.

The V gene is TRBV9, the J gene TRBJ2-3, with TRBD1 identical over 8 bases. Germline lookup yields CDR1 SGDLS and CDR2 YYNGEE. With 1 base clipped from V and 6 bases from J, the junction kept 7 bases outside the gene matches. The CDR3 consists of 15 residues. For the CDR3, the DNA is TGTGCCAGCAGCGTAACCAGGGGGCCGAAGGATACGCAGTATTTT. Translation gives CASSVTRGPKDTQYF.

This clone was counted once. The rearrangement joins TRBV5-1 to TRBJ2-5; D unresolved. This CDR3 is built from 11 residues. Germline CDR1 SGHRS, CDR2 YFSETQ. Between the trimmed V and J ends, which lost 6 bases and 3 bases, there was a span of 6 bases. The CDR3 loop is CASTFKETQYF. The CDR3 DNA follows: TGCGCCAGCACCTTTAAAGAGACCCAGTACTTC. The variable domain in full, completed from reference TRBV5-1 and TRBJ2-5, reads KAGVTQTPRYLIKTRGQQVTLSCSPISGHRSVSWYQQTPGQGLQFLFEYFSETQRNKGNFPGRFSGRQFSNSRSEMNVSTLELGDSALYLCASTFKETQYFGPGTRLLVL.

The genes are TRBV9 and TRBJ2-1; D uncertain. The CDR3 has 13 amino acids. Germline V gives CDR1 SGDLS, CDR2 YYNGEE. With 0 bases removed from V and 9 bases from J, the gap between germline ends came to 10 bases. CDR3 nucleotide sequence: TGTGCCAGCAGCGTAGTATCCGGGTTTGAGCAGTTCTTC. It yields the protein CASSVVSGFEQFF.

This clone was found once. The chain employs TRBV4-2 and TRBJ2-3; D is ambiguous. CDR3 length: 12 residues. Trimming removed 4 bases at V and 4 bases at J, with 6 bases between. Germline V lookup: CDR1 LGHNA, CDR2 YNFKEQ. In DNA, the CDR3 is TGTGCCAGCAGCCCTCAATCAGATACGCAGTATTTT. Residues: CASSPQSDTQYF.

The gene calls are TRBV5-1 and TRBJ2-1; 9 nucleotides agree with TRBD2. This CDR3 comprises 15 residues. Germline V gene lookup returns CDR1 SGHRS and CDR2 YFSETQ. The V segment lost 0 bases and the J segment 9 bases; nucleotides outside the gene matches: 7. CDR3 protein: CASSLGAGGPVEQFF. The CDR3 DNA sequence: TGCGCCAGCAGCTTGGGGGCGGGAGGGCCCGTTGAGCAGTTCTTC. Full variable domain (remainder filled in from reference TRBV5-1 and TRBJ2-1): KAGVTQTPRYLIKTRGQQVTLSCSPISGHRSVSWYQQTPGQGLQFLFEYFSETQRNKGNFPGRFSGRQFSNSRSEMNVSTLELGDSALYLCASSLGAGGPVEQFFGPGTRLTVL.

V usage is TRBV5-4 and J usage is TRBJ1-2, with D tentatively TRBD1 (5 bases). V gave up 0 bases and J gave up 6 bases, with 18 bases separating them. The germline gives CDR1 SGHNT, CDR2 YYREEE (reference sequence). CDR3 length equals 16 residues. The CDR3 nucleotides read TGTGCCAGCAGCTTGGGAGGTGGGGCAGTTGGCGATGGCTACACCTTC. It codes for CASSLGGGAVGDGYTF.

This clone appeared a single time. V gene TRBV6-1 combines with J gene TRBJ1-2, with 11 bases that match TRBD1. The CDR3 is 16 residues long. From germline, CDR1 is MNHNS and CDR2 SASEGT. The junction had 9 bases not matched to a gene; V was cut back by 2 bases and J by 7 bases. The CDR3 DNA sequence: TGTGCCAGCAGTGAAAGGACAGGGGGCGCGGTTGGTGGCTACACCTTC. Its protein is CASSERTGGAVGGYTF.

The chain combines TRBV5-1 with TRBJ2-7; 9 bases line up with TRBD1. This CDR3 contains 14 residues. V lost 0 bases and J lost 4; bases outside the gene matches: 2. Looked up from germline, CDR1 is SGHRS and CDR2 is YFSETQ. Here the CDR3 DNA reads TGCGCCAGCAGCTTGGCCGGGACAGGGTACGAGCAGTACTTC. It encodes CASSLAGTGYEQYF. The full variable domain, completed using reference TRBV5-1 and TRBJ2-7, is KAGVTQTPRYLIKTRGQQVTLSCSPISGHRSVSWYQQTPGQGLQFLFEYFSETQRNKGNFPGRFSGRQFSNSRSEMNVSTLELGDSALYLCASSLAGTGYEQYFGPGTRLTVT.

The rearrangement uses TRBV15 and TRBJ2-4; D is unclear. The germline V gene encodes CDR1 LNHNV and CDR2 YYDKDF (reference sequence). This CDR3 contains 16 residues. The germline V and J ends were trimmed by 0 bases and 0 bases, with 9 bases remaining between them. CDR3 DNA sequence: TGTGCCACCAGCAGAGAACCAGCGATAGCCAAAAACATTCAGTACTTC. This gives the protein CATSREPAIAKNIQYF.

This chain joins TRBV9 and TRBJ2-2; D unresolved. Germline CDR1 is SGDLS and CDR2 is YYNGEE. CDR3 length: 10 amino acids. Trimming removed 6 bases at V and 7 bases at J, with 4 bases between. The CDR3 sequence: CASTDGELFF. In nucleotides, the CDR3 is TGTGCCAGCACCGACGGGGAGCTGTTTTTT.

The V gene is TRBV7-2, the J gene TRBJ1-6; TRBD1 aligns across 10 bases. The CDR3 runs 19 residues. CDR1 and CDR2 from the germline V gene are SGHTA and FQGNSA. J gave up 0 bases and V 5 bases, and 10 bases lay outside the gene matches. CDR3 sequence (DNA): TGTGCCAGCAGCCGTATTACGGGACAGGGGAGCTCCTATAATTCACCCCTCCACTTT. This translates into CASSRITGQGSSYNSPLHF.

The chain carries TRBV11-2 and TRBJ1-2, with TRBD1 matching 7 bases. The V and J ends lost 5 bases and 4 bases, in that order; junction bases with no gene match: 13. This CDR3 is 16 amino acids long. CDR1 SGHAT and CDR2 FQNNGV come from the germline V gene. Here the CDR3 DNA reads TGTGCCAGCAGCCGTACCACAGGGGCCGTCATCTATGGCTACACCTTC. Translating it yields CASSRTTGAVIYGYTF.

The DNA of the CDR3 is TGCGCCAGCAGCCAAGATCCGGCAGGGTACTATGGCTACACCTTC. It translates to CASSQDPAGYYGYTF. The chain joins TRBV4-1 to TRBJ1-2; D perhaps matches TRBD1 (5 bases). V was trimmed by 0 bases and J by 3 bases, leaving 11 bases between them. The CDR3 consists of 15 residues. CDR1 MGHRA and CDR2 YSYEKL come from the germline V gene.

The chain links TRBV7-2 to TRBJ2-1; 12 bases map to TRBD2. This CDR3 has 13 amino acids. CDR1 is SGHTA and CDR2 is FQGNSA in the germline V gene. Trimming at V came to 6 bases and at J to 9 bases, leaving 3 bases not matched to a gene. The CDR3 DNA follows: TGTGCCAGCAGACGACTAGCGGGAGTTGAGCAGTTCTTC. Protein sequence: CASRRLAGVEQFF.

The chain uses TRBV7-2 and TRBJ2-7; 10 bases map to TRBD2. The V and J ends lost 5 bases and 5 bases, in that order; junction bases with no gene match: 18. Looked up from germline, CDR1 is SGHTA and CDR2 is FQGNSA. The CDR3 loop spans 18 amino acids. The CDR3 loop is CASSPVHILAGGNNEQYF. Here the CDR3 DNA reads TGTGCCAGCAGCCCCGTCCATATCTTAGCGGGAGGCAATAACGAGCAGTACTTC. The full variable domain, in which reference TRBV7-2 and TRBJ2-7 provide the parts outside the CDR3, is GAGVSQSPSNKVTEKGKDVELRCDPISGHTALYWYRQSLGQGLEFLIYFQGNSAPDKSGLPSDRFSAERTGGSVSTLTIQRTQQEDSAVYLCASSPVHILAGGNNEQYFGPGTRLTVT.

V and J are TRBV3-1 (or the pseudogene TRBV3-2) and TRBJ2-2, with TRBD2 matching 13 bases. Germline lookup yields CDR1 LGHDT and CDR2 YNNKEL (reference sequence). This CDR3 is built from 17 residues. Trimming at V came to 4 bases and at J to 1 base, leaving 3 bases not matched to a gene. CDR3: CASSPGTSGMNTGELFF. CDR3 bases: TGTGCCAGCAGCCCTGGGACTAGCGGGATGAACACCGGGGAGCTGTTTTTT.

The chain is built from TRBV21-1 and TRBJ2-5; the D call in the table, TRBD1, was not verified against the DNA. TRBV21-1 is given as a pseudogene. This CDR3 has 16 residues. CDR3 sequence: CASSKVMGQGKETQYF. The DNA of the CDR3 is TGTGCCAGCAGCAAAGTGATGGGACAGGGCAAGGAGACCCAGTACTTC.

This chain connects TRBV11-2 to TRBJ2-1, with TRBD2 as a possible D gene (5 bases). Trimming stripped 5 bases from V and 8 bases from J, with 16 bases between. The CDR3 sequence is 14 residues long. CDR1 and CDR2 (germline): SGHAT, FQNNGV. This CDR3 reads CASSRTRLKDEQFF. CDR3 sequence (DNA): TGTGCCAGCAGCCGAACTAGACTTAAGGATGAGCAGTTCTTC.

The V and J genes are TRBV4-2 and TRBJ2-1; D uncertain. Germline CDR1 LGHNA, CDR2 YNFKEQ. The ends were cut back, 4 bases at V and 3 bases at J, with 13 bases in the middle. The CDR3 extends over 15 amino acids. CDR3 residues: CASSLSQSNYNEQFF. The CDR3 bases are TGTGCCAGCAGCCTCAGCCAGTCGAACTACAATGAGCAGTTCTTC.

The sample holds one count of this clone. CDR3 bases: TGTGCCAGCAGTTTAGGGGGGTTAAGCACTGAAGCTTTCTTT. Amino acids: CASSLGGLSTEAFF. The V and J genes are TRBV27 and TRBJ1-1, with TRBD1 as a possible D gene (5 bases). The ends were cut back, 2 bases at V and 4 bases at J, with 11 bases in the middle. The CDR3 has 14 residues. Germline CDR1 and CDR2: MNHEY and SMNVEV (reference sequence).

The rearrangement uses TRBV7-9 and TRBJ2-1, with TRBD2 matching 8 bases. Trimming took 6 bases from V and 7 from J; bases not matched to a gene: 11. From germline, CDR1 is SEHNR and CDR2 FQNEAQ (reference sequence). The CDR3 totals 15 residues. The CDR3 bases are TGTGCCAGCAGTCCCGGGGGGGGCTCTAGGAATGAGCAGTTCTTC. Translation: CASSPGGGSRNEQFF. Full variable domain (outside the CDR3, taken from reference TRBV7-9 and TRBJ2-1): DTGVSQNPRHKITKRGQNVTFRCDPISEHNRLYWYRQTLGQGPEFLTYFQNEAQLEKSRLLSDRFSAERPKGSFSTLEIQRTEQGDSAMYLCASSPGGGSRNEQFFGPGTRLTVL.